This TCR beta chain derives from a study of identifying expanded T cells in peripheral blood. Worth noting for this clone: Its specificity is not known.

Some clones are missing from TCRdb's copy, which holds only in-frame ones; the method was immunoSEQ multiplex PCR. The sample lists about 110,000 clones, 80% to 90% occurring once. V lost 4 bases and J lost 6, with 9 bases in between. The V gene's germline CDR1 is MNHNS and CDR2 SASEGT. The CDR3 length is 13 residues. Study conclusions and caveats: About 1.2 clones differed between technical replicates, versus approximately 16 and 20 over time. Two-week clone count variance significantly increased as total template count grew.

During the collection period, no donor immune events like infections were recorded. V usage is TRBV6-1 and J usage is TRBJ1-4; D unclear. This sequence was found in a person between 18 and 75 years old in good health. Sequenced material: blood. The CDR3 reads CASSGQIYEKLFF. CDR3 coding DNA: TGTGCCAGCAGTGGGCAGATTTATGAAAAACTGTTTTTT.